A selection of T cell receptor beta chains follows, all from one sample in a study of blood T cell repertoires in COVID-19. The repertoire was sequenced with immunoSEQ multiplex PCR; TCRdb's copy has only in-frame clones and lacks some. The sample lists around 72,000 clones, around four fifths occurring once. The sequencing sample was made of peripheral blood. The receptor set was obtained from a woman aged 55-75 years with acute or convalescent COVID-19. Each CDR3 is given without its conserved first and last residue. Expanded clones are given a class, and other clones once, few, many or no size at all.

TRBV5-4	12	NA	TRBJ1-6	ASSLRRSNSPLH
TRBV15	11	once	TRBJ1-1	ATSREQGTETF
TRBV7-3	11	once	TRBJ2-7	ASSPATGYEQY
TRBV23-1	14	NA	TRBJ1-1	ASRYQARRRPTEAF
TRBV30	10	NA	TRBJ2-5	AWDRGLETQY
TRBV4-1	12	NA	TRBJ2-7	ASSQGDAPYEQY
TRBV15	14	NA	TRBJ1-4	ATSRDPRSTNEKLF
TRBV2	14	NA	TRBJ2-7	ASSLIPGQGNYEQY
TRBV12-3/TRBV12-4	10	few	TRBJ1-1	ASSHRVTEAF
TRBV7-9	16	NA	TRBJ2-1	ASSLKVRLAGVRNEQF
TRBV6-5	11	NA	TRBJ1-2	ASSTGNPPGYT
TRBV18	11	NA	TRBJ1-1	ASSPGGDTEAF
TRBV4-1	14	NA	TRBJ2-7	ASSQIIQGSSYEQY
TRBV30	13	NA	TRBJ2-7	AWSGLAGGPSEQY
TRBV7-8	13	NA	TRBJ2-7	ASSFQGAGSYEQY
TRBV6-6	10	NA	TRBJ1-6	ASSYSRQPLH
TRBV19	11	NA	TRBJ1-2	ASSITGIGGYT
TRBV28	12	NA	TRBJ1-5	ASNLGHKNQPQH
TRBV9	14	NA	TRBJ2-7	ASSAGLAGGVYEQY
TRBV5-4	14	NA	TRBJ1-1	ASSLGRGGGNTEAF
TRBV5-8	14	NA	TRBJ1-4	ASRAGRGHRNEKLF
TRBV3-1/TRBV3-2	11	NA	TRBJ1-5	ASSDRGSQPQH
TRBV27	16	NA	TRBJ2-2	ASSPPGLAGGGTGELF
TRBV10-3	15	NA	TRBJ2-2	AIREASGSSGTGELF
TRBV7-2	13	NA	TRBJ1-5	ASSPGQNSNQPQH
TRBV4-2	14	NA	TRBJ1-6	ASSQVTGTVNSPLH
TRBV7-9	12	few	TRBJ1-5	ASSSSTGSQPQH
TRBV19	15	NA	TRBJ1-2	ASSIARTTRTGNGYT
TRBV5-1	14	NA	TRBJ2-5	ASSEAGGPRGETQY
TRBV4-1	14	NA	TRBJ1-3	ASSQEWTGTGNTIY
TRBV5-5	13	NA	TRBJ1-4	ASSLVGTGGEKLF
TRBV5-3	13	few	TRBJ1-2	ARSRGQGAYYGYT
TRBV28	14	NA	TRBJ2-5	ASSRASGTLAETQY
TRBV7-9	12	NA	TRBJ2-1	ASSLLGQYNEQF
TRBV3-1/TRBV3-2	14	NA	TRBJ1-1	ASTPTMTGQAGGAF
TRBV7-9	11	few	TRBJ1-2	ASSLGTGFGYT
TRBV5-5	14	NA	TRBJ2-1	ASSALWQGITNEQF
TRBV21-1	13	few	TRBJ2-5	ASSKYPSVEETQY
TRBV13	13	NA	TRBJ2-7	ASSLEYAGPYEQY
TRBV28	13	NA	TRBJ1-2	AIRTGVSLSAGYT
TRBV30	10	NA	TRBJ2-2	AWSRGSGELF
TRBV7-2	14	NA	TRBJ2-7	ASSLELAGTSYEQY
TRBV19	13	NA	TRBJ2-1	ASSRDRDRGNEQF
TRBV24-1	15	NA	TRBJ2-5	ATSDRPKRGYQETQY
TRBV5-6	12	NA	TRBJ2-7	ASSPLAGGYEQY
TRBV5-4	14	NA	TRBJ2-7	ASSLGGTSGGYEQY
TRBV18	16	NA	TRBJ1-1	ASSFLSLEGARRTEAF
TRBV6-5	12	NA	TRBJ1-2	ASSYSIRSTGYT
TRBV5-4	13	NA	TRBJ2-7	ASSTSGYKTYEQY
TRBV7-3	14	NA	TRBJ2-2	ASSPSGSANTGELF
TRBV2	12	NA	TRBJ1-4	ASNDQGLREKLF
TRBV4-2	12	NA	TRBJ2-1	ASSPSGRGDEQF
TRBV9	13	NA	TRBJ1-1	ASSGTTGGWTEAF
TRBV6-5	13	NA	TRBJ1-6	ASTAGRAQNSPLH